These 14 T cell receptor beta chains were sequenced from one sample in a study of blood T cell repertoires in COVID-19. Only in-frame clones appear in the TCRdb table, and some are missing; sequencing was by immunoSEQ multiplex PCR. The sample records about 250,000 clones, roughly 89% being singletons. Sequencing was performed on peripheral blood. Every receptor here comes from a woman aged 40 to 49 who had recovered from COVID-19.

V usage is TRBV3-1 (or the pseudogene TRBV3-2) and J usage is TRBJ2-2; no reliable D call. This CDR3 is built from 15 residues. V gave up 1 base and J gave up 3 bases, with 9 bases separating them. Germline values: CDR1 LGHDT, CDR2 YNNKEL (reference sequence). The CDR3 loop reads CASSQASRYTGELFF. The CDR3, as DNA: TGTGCCAGCAGCCAAGCGAGCAGGTACACCGGGGAGCTGTTTTTT.

The genes are TRBV19 and TRBJ1-1; 7 bases are shared with TRBD1. V lost 8 bases to trimming and J lost 0 bases; unmatched junction nucleotides: 6. The CDR3 contains 14 residues. In germline, CDR1 is LNHDA, CDR2 SQIVND (reference sequence). The CDR3 DNA reads TGTGCCAGTCGGAACAGGGGCATGAACACTGAAGCTTTCTTT. This translates into CASRNRGMNTEAFF.

V usage is TRBV19 and J usage is TRBJ2-7, with 10 bases matching TRBD1. V was clipped by 7 bases and J by 6 bases; unmatched bases: 6. From germline, CDR1 is LNHDA and CDR2 SQIVND (reference sequence). This CDR3 has 13 amino acids. As DNA, the CDR3 is TGTGCCAGTACCGGGACAGGGGCGGCCGAGCAGTACTTC. It encodes CASTGTGAAEQYF.

The CDR3 protein is CASSPARFLAKNIQYF. The DNA for the CDR3 is TGTGCCAGCAGCCCGGCTAGGTTCTTGGCCAAAAACATTCAGTACTTC. The chain links TRBV7-2 to TRBJ2-4; D gene unclear. V was cut by 5 bases and J by 1 base, with 15 bases left in between. The CDR3 sequence is 16 residues long. Germline V gives CDR1 SGHTA, CDR2 FQGNSA.

CDR3 loop: CASSWGGVQNTEAFF. Written as DNA, the CDR3 is TGTGCCAGCAGTTGGGGGGGCGTACAAAACACTGAAGCTTTCTTT. The gene calls are TRBV28 and TRBJ1-1; a possible D gene is TRBD1 (6 bases). This CDR3 spans 15 amino acids. Per germline, CDR1 MDHEN and CDR2 SYDVKM. Trimming took 4 bases from V and 2 from J, leaving 14 bases between them.

The rearrangement links TRBV10-2 to TRBJ1-5; possibly TRBD1 for D (5 bases). This CDR3 region has 13 residues. Germline V gives CDR1 WSHSY, CDR2 SAAADI. Trimming removed 6 bases at V and 7 bases at J, with 13 bases between. The CDR3 protein is CASRDPGLQPQHF. Here the CDR3 DNA reads TGCGCCAGCAGAGATCCAGGGTTGCAGCCCCAGCATTTT.

V gene TRBV25-1 combines with J gene TRBJ2-1, with 9 bases fitting TRBD1. Germline V gene data show CDR1 as MGHDK and CDR2 as SYGVNS. There are 15 residues in the CDR3. After removal of 4 bases from V and 8 bases from J, the junction contained 9 bases not matched to a gene. CDR3 coding DNA: TGTGCCAGCAGTGCGGCCGGGACAGGGAAGGATGAGCAGTTCTTC. Its translation: CASSAAGTGKDEQFF.

This rearrangement joins TRBV5-1 to TRBJ1-1, with 9 bases lining up with TRBD1. This CDR3 region has 15 residues. CDR1 and CDR2 (germline): SGHRS, YFSETQ. V was clipped by 5 bases and J by 5 bases; unmatched bases: 10. The CDR3 sequence is CASRSRDRVWTEAFF. As DNA, the CDR3 is TGCGCCAGCAGGAGCCGGGACAGGGTATGGACTGAAGCTTTCTTT. The full variable domain, its missing parts supplied by reference TRBV5-1 and TRBJ1-1, is KAGVTQTPRYLIKTRGQQVTLSCSPISGHRSVSWYQQTPGQGLQFLFEYFSETQRNKGNFPGRFSGRQFSNSRSEMNVSTLELGDSALYLCASRSRDRVWTEAFFGQGTRLTVV.

The chain recombines TRBV28 with TRBJ1-4; no firm D call. The CDR3 is 15 amino acids. CDR1 and CDR2 (germline): MDHEN, SYDVKM. The V and J ends lost 3 bases and 3 bases respectively, with 11 bases between them. CDR3 nucleotides: TGTGCCAGCAGTTTGAGGGTCATGGCTAATGAAAAACTGTTTTTT. Its translation: CASSLRVMANEKLFF.

The genes are TRBV28 and TRBJ1-2, with 9 positions matching TRBD1. Trimming took 1 base from V and 8 from J; bases not matched to a gene: 8. The CDR3 has 15 residues. CDR1 and CDR2 (germline): MDHEN, SYDVKM. The CDR3 DNA reads TGTGCCAGCAGTTTATTGGGACAGGGAATAGGGGGCTACACCTTC. As protein: CASSLLGQGIGGYTF.

This chain links TRBV6-1 with TRBJ1-4; 10 bases fit TRBD1. Looked up from germline, CDR1 is MNHNS and CDR2 is SASEGT. Trimming cost V 0 bases and J 7 bases; bases outside gene matches: 8. The CDR3 is 17 residues long. The CDR3 sequence: CASSEARDRGFSEKLFF. The CDR3 region has the DNA TGTGCCAGCAGTGAAGCAAGGGACAGGGGATTCTCTGAAAAACTGTTTTTT.

The chain recombines TRBV3-1 (or the pseudogene TRBV3-2) with TRBJ2-3, with 10 positions matching TRBD2. Trimming cost V 3 bases and J 2 bases; bases outside gene matches: 5. This CDR3 spans 16 amino acids. Germline-derived CDR1 and CDR2 are LGHDT and YNNKEL (reference sequence). CDR3 residues: CASSQISGGSTDTQYF. The CDR3 DNA follows: TGTGCCAGCAGCCAGATTAGCGGGGGGTCCACAGATACGCAGTATTTT.

The chain recombines TRBV4-3 with TRBJ2-1, with TRBD2 matching over 9 bases. With 0 bases clipped from V and 10 bases from J, the junction kept 10 bases outside the gene matches. CDR3 length equals 16 residues. Germline V gene sequence: CDR1 LGHNA, CDR2 YSLEER. The CDR3 coding sequence is TGCGCCAGCAGCCAAGATCTGCCTAGCGGGAATGAGGAGCAGTTCTTC. This gives the protein CASSQDLPSGNEEQFF.

This clone is a singleton in its sample. The rearrangement uses TRBV28 and TRBJ2-7; D is unresolved. The CDR3 consists of 11 residues. Trimming left V 5 bases short and J 6 bases short, with 8 bases between. Germline V gene data show CDR1 as MDHEN and CDR2 as SYDVKM. The CDR3 nucleotides are TGTGCCAGCAGTGAGAATCGCGAGCAGTACTTC. It is translated as CASSENREQYF.